The T cell receptor beta chain described here comes from a study of neurological immune-mediated disorders. Broader study findings: TCR-beta repertoires seemed private in all groups, with no expanded CDR3 amino acid sequences shared. Clinical features showed no association with the multiple sclerosis repertoire cluster, and MRI features showed none either.

Germline CDR1 reads MNHNY; CDR2 reads SVGAGI (reference sequence). The V end was cut by 6 bases, the J end by 2 bases, with 15 bases between. CDR3 length equals 15 residues. The table lists this clonotype with many counts. Its antigen remains unidentified. 5'RACE with 10-nucleotide random UMIs generated the cDNA. Sequencing of 15-18 subjects in each run yielded over 200 million TCR-beta sequences. TCRdb itself ran the 5' RACE reads through MiXCR, one entry per CDR3 protein. This sample has 85,000 to 100,000 distinct CDR3 sequences, with roughly 3.5% found just once. This TCR came from a woman under 30 with multiple sclerosis. The sequenced sample consisted of PBMCs. The chain carries TRBV6-6 and TRBJ2-3; D is ambiguous. The CDR3 loop is CASSPPLQTTDTQYF. The CDR3 DNA sequence: TGTGCCAGCAGCCCTCCGCTGCAAACCACAGATACGCAGTATTTT.